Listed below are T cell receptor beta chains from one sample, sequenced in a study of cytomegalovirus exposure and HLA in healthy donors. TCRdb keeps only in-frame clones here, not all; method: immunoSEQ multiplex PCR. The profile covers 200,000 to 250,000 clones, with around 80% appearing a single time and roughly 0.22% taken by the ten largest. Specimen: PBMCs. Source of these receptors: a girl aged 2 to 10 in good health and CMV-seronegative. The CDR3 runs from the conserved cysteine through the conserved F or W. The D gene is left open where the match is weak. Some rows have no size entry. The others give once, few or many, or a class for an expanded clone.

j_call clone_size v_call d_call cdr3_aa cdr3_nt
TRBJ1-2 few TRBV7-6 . CASSLGGRGGGYTF TGTGCCAGCAGCTTGGGGGGGCGCGGTGGTGGCTACACCTTC
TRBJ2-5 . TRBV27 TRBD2 CASTDRLAGARETQYF TGTGCCAGCACCGATAGACTAGCGGGAGCCAGGGAGACCCAGTACTTC
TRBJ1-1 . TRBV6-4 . CASSVSTLTGIAFF TGTGCCAGCAGTGTATCGACTCTTACCGGAATAGCTTTCTTT
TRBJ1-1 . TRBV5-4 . CASSYTTREVGRAEAFF TGTGCCAGCAGCTATACCACCCGGGAGGTAGGAAGGGCTGAAGCTTTCTTT
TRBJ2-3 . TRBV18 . CASSPNRVTTDTQYF TGTGCCAGCTCACCTAACAGGGTGACCACAGATACGCAGTATTTT
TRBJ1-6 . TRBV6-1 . CASCQEPYNSPLHF TGTGCCAGCTGTCAGGAACCCTATAATTCACCCCTCCACTTT
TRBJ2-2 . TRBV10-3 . CAISDRVAPKNTGELFF TGTGCCATCAGTGACAGGGTGGCGCCGAAGAACACCGGGGAGCTGTTTTTT
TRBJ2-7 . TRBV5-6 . CASSLYTRPYEQYF TGTGCCAGCAGCTTGTACACCAGGCCCTACGAGCAGTACTTC
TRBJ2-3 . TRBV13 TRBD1 CASSSAGTGEDTQYF TGTGCCAGCAGCTCCGCCGGGACAGGGGAAGATACGCAGTATTTT
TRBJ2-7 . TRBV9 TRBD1 CASSGRTGGRGLYF TGTGCCAGCAGCGGTCGGACAGGGGGCCGAGGTCTGTACTTC
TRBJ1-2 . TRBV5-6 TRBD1 CASRTGQGPLVYGYTF TGTGCCAGCAGGACCGGACAGGGTCCTCTGGTGTATGGCTACACCTTC
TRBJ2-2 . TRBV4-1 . CASSPPSANTGELFF TGCGCCAGCAGCCCTCCTAGCGCGAACACCGGGGAGCTGTTTTTT
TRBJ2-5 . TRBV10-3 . CAISTKTTDVGGMRETQYF TGTGCCATCAGCACAAAAACGACCGATGTGGGTGGTATGCGGGAGACCCAGTACTTC
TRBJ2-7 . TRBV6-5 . CASSYTPLVQSEQYF TGTGCCAGCAGTTACACCCCACTAGTCCAAAGCGAGCAGTACTTC
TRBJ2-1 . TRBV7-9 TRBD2 CASSSGTSDYNEQFF TGTGCCAGCAGCTCCGGGACTAGCGACTACAATGAGCAGTTCTTC
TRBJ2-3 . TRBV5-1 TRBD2 CASSSSGGSDTQYF TGCGCCAGCAGCTCCTCGGGGGGATCGGATACGCAGTATTTT
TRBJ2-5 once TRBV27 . CASSLHPGEKETQYF TGTGCCAGCAGTTTACACCCGGGGGAGAAAGAGACCCAGTACTTC
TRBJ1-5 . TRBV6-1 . CASSEGVWNQPQHF TGTGCCAGCAGCGAGGGGGTCTGGAATCAGCCCCAGCATTTT
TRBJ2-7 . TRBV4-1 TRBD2 CASRPLGTSGNEQYF TGCGCCAGCAGACCCCTTGGGACTAGCGGGAACGAGCAGTACTTC
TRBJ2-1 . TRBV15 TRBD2 CATSRDLLAVYNEQFF TGTGCCACCAGCAGAGATCTACTAGCGGTTTACAATGAGCAGTTCTTC
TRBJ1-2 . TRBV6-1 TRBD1 CASSYGQGVYGYTF TGTGCCAGCAGCTACGGACAGGGGGTCTATGGCTACACCTTC
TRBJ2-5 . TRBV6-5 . CASSYALEVSETQYF TGTGCCAGCAGTTACGCACTAGAAGTCTCAGAGACCCAGTACTTC